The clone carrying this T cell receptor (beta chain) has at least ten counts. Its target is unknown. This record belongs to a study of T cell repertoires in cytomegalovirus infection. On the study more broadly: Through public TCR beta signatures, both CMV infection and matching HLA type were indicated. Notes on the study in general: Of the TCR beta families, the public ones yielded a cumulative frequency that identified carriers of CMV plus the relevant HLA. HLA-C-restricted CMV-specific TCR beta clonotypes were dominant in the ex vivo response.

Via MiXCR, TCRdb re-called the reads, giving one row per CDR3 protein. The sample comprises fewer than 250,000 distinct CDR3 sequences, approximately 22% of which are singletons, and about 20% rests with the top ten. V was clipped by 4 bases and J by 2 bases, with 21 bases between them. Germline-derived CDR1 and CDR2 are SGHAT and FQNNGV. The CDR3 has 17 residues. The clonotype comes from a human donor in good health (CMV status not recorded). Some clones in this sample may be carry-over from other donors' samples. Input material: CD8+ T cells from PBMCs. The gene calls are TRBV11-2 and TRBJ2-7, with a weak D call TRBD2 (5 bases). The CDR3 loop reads CASSSLSGIGGPYEQYF. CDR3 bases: TGTGCCAGCAGCTCCCTTTCCGGGATCGGTGGCCCCTACGAGCAGTACTTC. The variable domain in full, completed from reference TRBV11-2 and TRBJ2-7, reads EAGVAQSPRYKIIEKRQSVAFWCNPISGHATLYWYQQILGQGPKLLIQFQNNGVVDDSQLPKDRFSAERLKGVDSTLKIQPAKLEDSAVYLCASSSLSGIGGPYEQYFGPGTRLTVT.